These T cell receptor beta chains were read from a single sample in a study of T cell repertoires in cytomegalovirus infection. Their cognate antigens are unknown. TCRdb redid the calling of the reads with MiXCR, one entry per CDR3 protein. The repertoire holds hundreds of thousands of distinct CDR3 sequences, more than 40% seen once, with around 45% in the top ten. The sequencing used cultured PBMCs, collected from culture after CMV antigen stimulation. These receptor sequences come from a human donor in good health (CMV status not recorded). Some clones in this sample may be carry-over from other donors' samples. The conserved cysteine and the conserved F or W are not part of the CDR3 here. A D gene is named only where the DNA matches it firmly.

v_call	d_call	cdr3_aa
TRBV5-1	.	ASSLEHPPDTQY
TRBV14	TRBD1	ASSQRTGFFANYGYT
TRBV12-3/TRBV12-4	.	ASSPGGSPEAF
TRBV6-1	.	ASSEIVITPYEQY
TRBV7-2	.	ASSLAGASGQY
TRBV12-3/TRBV12-4	.	ASSPGTLGDNEQF
TRBV6-1	.	AIRSAGNTGELF
TRBV7-6	.	ASSLVGPNYGYT
TRBV18	.	ASSPGSISYEQY
TRBV6-1	.	ASSEAPSMWATNEKLF
TRBV4-3	TRBD2	ASSRFLAGANTGELF
TRBV29-1	.	SAHRDTGELF
TRBV6-6	.	ASTPEGLNTEAF
TRBV7-2	.	ASSVAVDDPRDTQY
TRBV12-3/TRBV12-4	TRBD2	ASITSGGARNTQY
TRBV6-1	TRBD1	ASSPAGTGQETQY
TRBV7-9	TRBD2	ASSRLAVPYEQY
TRBV20-1	.	SARVFGTPVMNGYT
TRBV7-8	.	ASSLPRRGGMYEQY
TRBV12-3/TRBV12-4	TRBD1	ASSLGTGSVGVEQF
TRBV7-2	TRBD1	ASSTGQDSYGYT
TRBV7-9	.	ASSLSTGNTIY
TRBV19	TRBD1	ASSPPGQGQETQY
TRBV27	.	ASSLSGGLMSTDEQF
TRBV6-1	TRBD1	ASSERTGGLVDTQY
TRBV20-1	.	SARGGVDEQF
TRBV7-6	.	ASSSTRYNYGYT
TRBV7-2	TRBD2	ASEIAGLPYEQY
TRBV18	.	ASSPEDGYGYT
TRBV6-2/TRBV6-3	.	ASSSRIPSSYNEQF
TRBV5-6	TRBD2	ASSSWTSGSLNEQF
TRBV12-5	.	ATNPGTGTYEQY
TRBV10-3	.	AISTPGPTHEQY
TRBV2	TRBD1	ASSARQGETQY
TRBV7-2	.	ASSSSRAGTGELF